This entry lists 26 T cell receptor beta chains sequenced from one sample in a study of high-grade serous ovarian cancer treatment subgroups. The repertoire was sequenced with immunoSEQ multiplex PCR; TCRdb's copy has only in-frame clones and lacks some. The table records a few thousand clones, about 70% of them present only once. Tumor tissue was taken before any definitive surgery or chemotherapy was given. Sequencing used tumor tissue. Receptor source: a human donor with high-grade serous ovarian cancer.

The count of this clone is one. The CDR3 reads CASSLGGLETQYF. Written as DNA, the CDR3 is TGTGCCAGCAGCTTAGGCGGATTAGAGACCCAGTACTTC. The chain combines TRBV7-3 with TRBJ2-5; D is unclear. The germline V gene has CDR1 SGHTA and CDR2 FQGTGA. The CDR3 extends over 13 amino acids. Trimming took off 2 bases at V and 4 bases at J, with 8 bases between the two ends.

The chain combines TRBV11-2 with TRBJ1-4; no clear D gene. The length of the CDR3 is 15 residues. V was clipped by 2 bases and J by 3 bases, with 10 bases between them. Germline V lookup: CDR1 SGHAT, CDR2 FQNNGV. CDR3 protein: CASSLKAGSNEKLFF. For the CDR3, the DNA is TGTGCCAGCAGCTTAAAGGCAGGCTCTAATGAAAAACTGTTTTTT.

The CDR3 sequence is CASSVGVSTEQFF. The CDR3, as DNA: TGTGCCAGCAGCGTAGGCGTTAGTACTGAGCAGTTCTTC. The chain is built from TRBV9 and TRBJ2-1; D gene unclear. The CDR3 consists of 13 residues. Germline V gives CDR1 SGDLS, CDR2 YYNGEE. Trimming cost V 0 bases and J 9 bases, with 10 bases left between them.

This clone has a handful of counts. Here the CDR3 reads CASSLETSNQPQHF. The CDR3 nucleotides are TGTGCCAGCAGCTTAGAGACGTCCAATCAGCCCCAGCATTTT. The chain has TRBV7-2 and TRBJ1-5; D gene unclear. CDR3 length equals 14 residues. Germline-derived CDR1 and CDR2 are SGHTA and FQGNSA. Trimming removed 1 base at V and 3 bases at J, with 7 bases between.

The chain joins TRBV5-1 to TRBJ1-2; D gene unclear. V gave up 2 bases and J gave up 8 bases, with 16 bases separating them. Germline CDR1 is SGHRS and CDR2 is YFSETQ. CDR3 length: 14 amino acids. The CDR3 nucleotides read TGCGCCAGCAGCTTAAAAGGACGGTCGTGGGGCTACACCTTC. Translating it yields CASSLKGRSWGYTF.

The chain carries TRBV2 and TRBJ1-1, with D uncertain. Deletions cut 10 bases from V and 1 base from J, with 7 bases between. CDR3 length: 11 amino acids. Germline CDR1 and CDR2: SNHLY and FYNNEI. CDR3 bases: TGTGCCAATTCAGCGAACACTGAAGCTTTCTTT. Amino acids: CANSANTEAFF.

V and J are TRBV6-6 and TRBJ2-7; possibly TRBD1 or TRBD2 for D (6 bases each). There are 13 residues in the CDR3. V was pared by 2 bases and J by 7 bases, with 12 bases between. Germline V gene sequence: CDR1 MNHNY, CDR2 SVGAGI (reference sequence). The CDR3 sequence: CASSYTGAGEQYF. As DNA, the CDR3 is TGTGCCAGCAGTTACACGGGGGCGGGGGAGCAGTACTTC.

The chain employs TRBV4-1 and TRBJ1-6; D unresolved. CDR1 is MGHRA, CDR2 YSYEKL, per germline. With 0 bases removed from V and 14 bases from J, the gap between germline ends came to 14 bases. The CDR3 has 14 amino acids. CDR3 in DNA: TGCGCCAGCAGCCAAGAGGGGAGTTTGGGTACCCTCCACTTT. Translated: CASSQEGSLGTLHF.

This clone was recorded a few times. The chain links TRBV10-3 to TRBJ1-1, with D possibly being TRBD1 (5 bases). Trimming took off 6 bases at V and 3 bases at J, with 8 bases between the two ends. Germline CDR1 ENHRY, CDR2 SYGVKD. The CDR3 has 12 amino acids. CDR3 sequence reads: CAIRAGHTEAFF. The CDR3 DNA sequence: TGTGCCATCAGGGCAGGGCACACTGAAGCTTTCTTT.

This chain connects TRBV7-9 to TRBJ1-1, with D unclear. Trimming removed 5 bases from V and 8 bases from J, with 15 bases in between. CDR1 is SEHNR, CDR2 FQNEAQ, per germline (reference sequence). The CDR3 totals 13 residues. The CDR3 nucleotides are TGTGCCAGCAGCACCCCAGCGGGTCTCGAAGCTTTCTTT. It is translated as CASSTPAGLEAFF.

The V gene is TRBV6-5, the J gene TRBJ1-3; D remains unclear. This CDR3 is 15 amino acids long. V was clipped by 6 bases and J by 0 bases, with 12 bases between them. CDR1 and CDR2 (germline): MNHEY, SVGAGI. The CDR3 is CASRTGVNSGNTIYF. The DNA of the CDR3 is TGTGCCAGCAGAACCGGGGTCAACTCTGGAAACACCATATATTTT.

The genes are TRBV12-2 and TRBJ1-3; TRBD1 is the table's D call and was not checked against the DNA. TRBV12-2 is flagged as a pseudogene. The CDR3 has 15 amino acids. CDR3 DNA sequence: TGTGCAAGTCGCCCTAGGACAAGGTCTGGAAACACCATATATTTT. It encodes CASRPRTRSGNTIYF.

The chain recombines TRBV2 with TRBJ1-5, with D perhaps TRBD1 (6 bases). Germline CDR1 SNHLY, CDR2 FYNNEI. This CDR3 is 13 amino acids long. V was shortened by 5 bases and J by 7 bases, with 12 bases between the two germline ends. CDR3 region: CASSPGEGQPQHF. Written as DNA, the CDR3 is TGTGCCAGCAGTCCAGGGGAAGGCCAGCCCCAGCATTTT.

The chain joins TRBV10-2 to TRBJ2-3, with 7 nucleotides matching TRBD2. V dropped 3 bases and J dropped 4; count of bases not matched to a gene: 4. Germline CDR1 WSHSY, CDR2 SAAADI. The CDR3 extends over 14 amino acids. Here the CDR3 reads CASSDSGRADTQYF. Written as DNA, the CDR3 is TGCGCCAGCAGTGATTCAGGGAGGGCAGATACGCAGTATTTT.

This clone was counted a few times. The CDR3 region is CASSVQGATEAFF. CDR3 sequence (DNA): TGTGCCAGCAGTGTTCAGGGGGCCACTGAAGCTTTCTTT. The genes are TRBV6-5 and TRBJ1-1, with 8 bases that match TRBD1. The CDR3 runs 13 residues. Per the germline V gene, CDR1 is MNHEY and CDR2 is SVGAGI. With 5 bases clipped from V and 4 bases from J, the junction kept 3 bases outside the gene matches.

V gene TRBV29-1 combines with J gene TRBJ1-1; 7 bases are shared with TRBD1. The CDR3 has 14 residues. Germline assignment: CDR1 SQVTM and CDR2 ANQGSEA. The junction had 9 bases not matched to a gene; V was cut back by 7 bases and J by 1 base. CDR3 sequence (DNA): TGCAGCGGTCTCCCCGGACAGGCGAACACTGAAGCTTTCTTT. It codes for CSGLPGQANTEAFF.

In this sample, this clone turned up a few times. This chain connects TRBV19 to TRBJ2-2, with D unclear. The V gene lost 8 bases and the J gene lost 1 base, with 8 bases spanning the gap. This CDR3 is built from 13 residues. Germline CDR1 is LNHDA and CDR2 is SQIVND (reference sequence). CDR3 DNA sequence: TGTGCCAGTGGCCGAATGAACACCGGGGAGCTGTTTTTT. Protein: CASGRMNTGELFF.

CDR3 nucleotide sequence: TGTGCCAGCAGCCCGGGACCGAACAACAATCAGCCCCAGCATTTT. Translation gives CASSPGPNNNQPQHF. The gene calls are TRBV5-4 and TRBJ1-5, with D maybe TRBD1 (5 bases). This CDR3 comprises 15 residues. The ends were cut back, 4 bases at V and 3 bases at J, with 14 bases in the middle. Germline CDR1 is SGHNT and CDR2 is YYREEE (reference sequence).

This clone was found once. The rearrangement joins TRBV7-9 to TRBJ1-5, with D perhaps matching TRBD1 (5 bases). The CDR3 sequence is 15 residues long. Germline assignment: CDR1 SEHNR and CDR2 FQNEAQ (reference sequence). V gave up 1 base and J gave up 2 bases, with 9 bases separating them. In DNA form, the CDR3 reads TGTGCCAGCAGCTTAGAGGGGTGGGGCAATCAGCCCCAGCATTTT. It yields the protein CASSLEGWGNQPQHF.

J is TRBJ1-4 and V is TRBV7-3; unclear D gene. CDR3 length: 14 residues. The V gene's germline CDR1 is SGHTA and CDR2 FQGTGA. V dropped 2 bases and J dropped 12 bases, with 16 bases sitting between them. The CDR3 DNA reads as TGTGCCAGCAGCTTATTAGGAGGTTCGGACGAACTGTTTTTT. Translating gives CASSLLGGSDELFF.

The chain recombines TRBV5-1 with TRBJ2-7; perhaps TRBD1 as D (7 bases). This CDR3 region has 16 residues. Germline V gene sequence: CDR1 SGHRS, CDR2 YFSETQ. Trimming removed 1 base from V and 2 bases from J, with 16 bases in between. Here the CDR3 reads CASSLRGTERAYEQYF. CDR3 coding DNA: TGCGCCAGCAGCTTGCGGGGGACAGAGAGGGCCTACGAGCAGTACTTC.

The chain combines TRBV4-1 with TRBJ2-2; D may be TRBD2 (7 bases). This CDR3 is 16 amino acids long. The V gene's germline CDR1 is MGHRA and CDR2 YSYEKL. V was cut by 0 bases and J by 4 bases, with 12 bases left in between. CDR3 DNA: TGCGCCAGCAGCCAAGATCGGGGGGCCGGCACCGGGGAGCTGTTTTTT. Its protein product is CASSQDRGAGTGELFF.

The DNA of the CDR3 is TGTGCCAGCAGCTTAACGGGCCTAGCGGGGAAGGGTGAGCAGTTCTTC. Residues: CASSLTGLAGKGEQFF. V and J are TRBV7-3 and TRBJ2-1; 9 nucleotides line up with TRBD2. From germline, CDR1 is SGHTA and CDR2 FQGTGA. Trimming cost V 0 bases and J 9 bases; bases outside gene matches: 9. This CDR3 has 16 amino acids.

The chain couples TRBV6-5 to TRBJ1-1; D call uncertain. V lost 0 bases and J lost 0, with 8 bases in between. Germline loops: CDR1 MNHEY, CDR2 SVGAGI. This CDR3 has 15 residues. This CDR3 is CASSYSKTLNTEAFF. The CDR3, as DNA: TGTGCCAGCAGTTACTCGAAAACACTGAACACTGAAGCTTTCTTT.

For the CDR3, the DNA is TGTGCCAGCTCACCCCGGGACTTAAACAATGAGCAGTTCTTC. As protein: CASSPRDLNNEQFF. The chain employs TRBV18 and TRBJ2-1; D perhaps matches TRBD2 (6 bases). Trimming shortened V by 3 bases and J by 5 bases, and 11 bases separated the two germline ends. The CDR3 spans 14 residues. The V gene's germline CDR1 is KGHSH and CDR2 LQKENI.

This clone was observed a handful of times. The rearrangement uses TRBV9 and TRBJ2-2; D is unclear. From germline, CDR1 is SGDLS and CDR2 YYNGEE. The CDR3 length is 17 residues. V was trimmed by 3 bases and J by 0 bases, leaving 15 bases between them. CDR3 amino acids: CASSDQRSWSNTGELFF. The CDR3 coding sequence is TGTGCCAGCAGCGACCAACGGAGTTGGTCGAACACCGGGGAGCTGTTTTTT.